This T cell receptor (beta chain) was sequenced in a study of blood T cells in healthy people across ages. CDR3 length: 18 residues. This clonotype was observed a few times. Together with a sample-barcoded 5' primer, a J-beta primer mix was included in a second PCR lasting roughly 6 to 12 cycles. TCRdb ran MiXCR on the 5' RACE reads and lists one entry per CDR3 protein. The table includes about 730,000 distinct CDR3 sequences, around 46% detected once. The chain carries TRBV21-1 and TRBJ2-4; the DNA was not compared with TRBD1, the D call given in the table. TRBV21-1 is annotated as a pseudogene. Specimen: blood. The receptor was isolated from a woman aged 55-75 years in good health. Written as DNA, the CDR3 is TGTGCCAGCAGCAAAGTTGAAATCGGGGACAGGGTTAAAAACATTCAGTACTTC. This encodes CASSKVEIGDRVKNIQYF.